These T cell receptor beta chains were read from a single sample in a study of T cell responses to AZD1222 COVID-19 vaccine. Produced via immunoSEQ multiplex PCR; TCRdb's table is partial and in-frame only. The sample has under 150,000 clones, 90% seen once. This sample comprised peripheral blood, obtained 28 days after the second AZD1222 dose. All receptors come from an adult who received the AZD1222 COVID-19 vaccine. Both conserved end residues are part of each CDR3. Some rows mark clone size as missing; the rest say once, few, many or name a class of expanded clone.

>TRBJ1-1|-|TRBV30
CAWSTGAHTEAFF
>TRBJ1-3|few|TRBV6-5
CASSYSRVPDGNTIYF
>TRBJ2-3|-|TRBV9
CASSVAAGGPWDTQYF
>TRBJ1-1|-|TRBV5-6
CASRRAGLSEAFF
>TRBJ1-5|few|TRBV2
CASSRKGQVQPQHF
>TRBJ1-3|-|TRBV9
CASGPGQSRENTIYF
>TRBJ2-2|-|TRBV10-3
CAISGREGTGELFF
>TRBJ1-1|-|TRBV6-2/TRBV6-3
CASSYSSQYTEAFF
>TRBJ2-3|-|TRBV11-2
CASSSTGQSTDTQYF
>TRBJ1-5|-|TRBV18
CASSRTRGQLNNQPQHF
>TRBJ1-4|-|TRBV6-5
CASSYSIQGQEKLFF
>TRBJ1-5|-|TRBV2
CASSRRDSPKEPQHF
>TRBJ1-1|-|TRBV7-8
CASSIRDRGTPEAFF
>TRBJ1-1|-|TRBV2
CASSADGNTEAFF
>TRBJ2-5|once|TRBV5-5
CASSSTSGIISGETQYF
>TRBJ1-6|-|TRBV6-1
CASSEGGGIAMALHF
>TRBJ1-4|-|TRBV30
CAWRNRPTATNEKLFF
>TRBJ2-4|-|TRBV6-2/TRBV6-3
CASSHGPFAAGGDLAKNIQYF
>TRBJ1-1|-|TRBV5-1
CASSLDGGQEAFF
>TRBJ2-1|-|TRBV9
CASSVTQGEGEQFF
>TRBJ1-5|-|TRBV3-1/TRBV3-2
CASSQDTGTGQPQHF
>TRBJ2-1|-|TRBV28
CASSLILTGLAGVHEQFF
>TRBJ1-2|once|TRBV18
CASSHTDLYGYTF
>TRBJ1-2|-|TRBV6-5
CASRAAGGYGYTF
>TRBJ2-6|-|TRBV18
CASSPKGLSKSGANVLTF
>TRBJ2-3|-|TRBV19
CASSTNSGTRTDTQYF
>TRBJ1-1|-|TRBV6-1
CASSEAGGNTEAFF
>TRBJ1-5|-|TRBV30
CAWSSRDRGYNQPQHF
>TRBJ1-1|-|TRBV10-2
CASTSPPVGVTEAFF
>TRBJ2-3|-|TRBV28
CASSLGTSGGNTDTQYF
>TRBJ1-1|-|TRBV6-5
CASSPGTAYTEAFF
>TRBJ2-3|-|TRBV29-1
CSYRLAGGRDTQYF
>TRBJ2-3|-|TRBV7-6
CASSFGRTDTQYF